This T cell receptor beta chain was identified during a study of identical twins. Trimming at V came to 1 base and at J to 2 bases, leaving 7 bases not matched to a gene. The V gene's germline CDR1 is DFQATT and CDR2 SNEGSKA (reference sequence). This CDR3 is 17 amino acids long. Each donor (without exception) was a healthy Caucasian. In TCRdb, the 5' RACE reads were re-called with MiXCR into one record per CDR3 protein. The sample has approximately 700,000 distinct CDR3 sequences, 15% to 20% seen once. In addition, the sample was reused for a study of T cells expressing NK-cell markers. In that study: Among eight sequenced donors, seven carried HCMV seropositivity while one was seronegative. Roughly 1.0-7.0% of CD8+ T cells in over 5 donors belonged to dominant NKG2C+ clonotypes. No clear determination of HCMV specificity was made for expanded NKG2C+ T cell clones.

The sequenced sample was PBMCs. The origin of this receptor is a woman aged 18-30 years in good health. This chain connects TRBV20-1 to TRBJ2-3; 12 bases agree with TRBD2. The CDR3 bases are TGCAGTGCTAGAGTCCCTCTAGCGGGAGGGCCCACAGATACGCAGTATTTT. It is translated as CSARVPLAGGPTDTQYF.